This TCR beta chain was captured by sequencing in a study of tumor-infiltrating lymphocytes in glioblastoma multiforme. Concerning this clonotype: Its antigen remains unknown.

Three nested ARM-PCR rounds with V-beta and C-beta primers built TCRB libraries. TCRB cDNA was made from approximately 0.5 ug total RNA. TCRdb independently ran MiXCR on the multiplex PCR reads; one entry per CDR3 protein. The data show approximately 20,000 distinct CDR3 sequences, around 72% seen once. Points from the study as a whole: Functional subtype sorting of these T cells was not performed. The TCR and somatic mutation analysis included just one glioblastoma patient.

V gave up 5 bases and J gave up 2 bases; unmatched junction bases: 2. CDR3 size: 14 residues. In germline, CDR1 is MGHRA, CDR2 YSYEKL. The source is a male donor with glioblastoma. The chain employs TRBV4-1 and TRBJ2-5; 10 nucleotides line up with TRBD2. The sequenced sample consisted of peripheral blood. For the CDR3, the DNA is TGCGCCAGCAGCTCGACTAGCGGGCAAGAGACCCAGTACTTC. Its translation: CASSSTSGQETQYF.